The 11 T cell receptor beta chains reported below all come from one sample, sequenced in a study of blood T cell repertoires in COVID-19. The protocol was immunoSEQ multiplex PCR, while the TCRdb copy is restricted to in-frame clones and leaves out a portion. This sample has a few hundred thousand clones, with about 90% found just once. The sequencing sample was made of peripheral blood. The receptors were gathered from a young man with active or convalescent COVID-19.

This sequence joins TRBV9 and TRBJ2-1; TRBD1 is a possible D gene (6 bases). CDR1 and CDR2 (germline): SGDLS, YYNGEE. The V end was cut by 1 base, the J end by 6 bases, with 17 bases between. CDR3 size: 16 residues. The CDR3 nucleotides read TGTGCCAGCAGCGTAAAGCCCTTAGGACAGCTCAATGAGCAGTTCTTC. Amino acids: CASSVKPLGQLNEQFF.

The CDR3 loop is CASSIDHFGGLTEAFF. CDR3 nucleotide sequence: TGTGCCAGTAGTATAGATCATTTCGGGGGGCTCACTGAAGCTTTCTTT. V and J are TRBV19 and TRBJ1-1, with a possible D match to TRBD1 (6 bases). Germline V gene lookup returns CDR1 LNHDA and CDR2 SQIVND (reference sequence). The CDR3 loop spans 16 amino acids. V was shortened by 0 bases and J by 4 bases, with 15 bases between the two germline ends.

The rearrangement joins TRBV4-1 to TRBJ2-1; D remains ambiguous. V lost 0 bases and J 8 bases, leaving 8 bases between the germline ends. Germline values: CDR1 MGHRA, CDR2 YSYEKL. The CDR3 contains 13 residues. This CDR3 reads CASSQDVADEQFF. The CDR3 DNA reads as TGCGCCAGCAGCCAAGATGTGGCTGATGAGCAGTTCTTC.

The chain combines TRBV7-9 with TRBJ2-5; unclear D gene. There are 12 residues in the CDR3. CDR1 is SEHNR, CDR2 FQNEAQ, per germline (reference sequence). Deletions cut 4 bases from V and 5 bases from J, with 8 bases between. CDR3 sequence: CASSYGYETQYF. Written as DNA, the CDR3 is TGTGCCAGCAGCTACGGGTATGAGACCCAGTACTTC.

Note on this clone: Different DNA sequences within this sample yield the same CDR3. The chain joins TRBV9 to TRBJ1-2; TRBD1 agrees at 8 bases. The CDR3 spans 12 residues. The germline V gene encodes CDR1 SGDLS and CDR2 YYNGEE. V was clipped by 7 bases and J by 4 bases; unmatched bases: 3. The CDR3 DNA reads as TGTGCCAGCTCGGACAGGGTCTATGGCTACACCTTC. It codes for CASSDRVYGYTF.

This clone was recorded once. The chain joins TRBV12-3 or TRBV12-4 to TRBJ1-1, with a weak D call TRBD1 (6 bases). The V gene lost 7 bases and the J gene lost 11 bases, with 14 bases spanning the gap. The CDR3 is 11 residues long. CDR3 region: CASTLQGDAFF. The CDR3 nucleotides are TGTGCCAGCACCCTACAGGGTGACGCTTTCTTT.

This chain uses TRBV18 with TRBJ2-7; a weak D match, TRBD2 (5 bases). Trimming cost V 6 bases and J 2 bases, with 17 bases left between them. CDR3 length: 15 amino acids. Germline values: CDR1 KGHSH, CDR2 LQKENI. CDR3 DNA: TGTGCCAGCTCTCATGGGCTAGCCGTTGCCTACGAGCAGTACTTC. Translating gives CASSHGLAVAYEQYF.

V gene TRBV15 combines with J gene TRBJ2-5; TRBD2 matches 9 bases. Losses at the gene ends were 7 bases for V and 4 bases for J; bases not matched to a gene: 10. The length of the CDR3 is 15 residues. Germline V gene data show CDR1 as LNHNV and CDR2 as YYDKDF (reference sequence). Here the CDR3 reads CATISASGEGETQYF. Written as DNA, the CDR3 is TGTGCCACCATAAGTGCTAGCGGGGAGGGAGAGACCCAGTACTTC.

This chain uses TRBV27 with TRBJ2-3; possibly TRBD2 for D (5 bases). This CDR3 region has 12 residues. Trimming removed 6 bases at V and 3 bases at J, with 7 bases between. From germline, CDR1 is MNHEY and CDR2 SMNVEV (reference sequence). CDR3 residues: CASRTGTDTQYF. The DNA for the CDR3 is TGTGCCAGCAGGACGGGGACAGATACGCAGTATTTT.

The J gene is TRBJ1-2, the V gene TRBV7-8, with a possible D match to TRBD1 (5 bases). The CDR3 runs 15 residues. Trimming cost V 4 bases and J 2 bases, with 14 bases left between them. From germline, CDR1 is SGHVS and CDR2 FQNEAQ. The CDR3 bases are TGTGCCAGCAGCTCGAGGACAATCTGGAACTATGGCTACACCTTC. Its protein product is CASSSRTIWNYGYTF.

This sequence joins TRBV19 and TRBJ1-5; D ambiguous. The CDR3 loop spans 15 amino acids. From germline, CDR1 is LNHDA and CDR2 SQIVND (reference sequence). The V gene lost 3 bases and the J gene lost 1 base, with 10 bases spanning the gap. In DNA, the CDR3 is TGTGCCAGTAGTATTAATCTAGTCAGCAATCAGCCCCAGCATTTT. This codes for CASSINLVSNQPQHF.